One and the same sample provided the 13 T cell receptor beta chains below, sequenced in a study of blood T cell repertoires in COVID-19. Measured with immunoSEQ multiplex PCR; TCRdb has only the in-frame clones, and not every one. The table includes over 200,000 clones, approximately 85% detected once. The material sequenced was peripheral blood. Every receptor here comes from a woman in her fifties or sixties with active or convalescent COVID-19.

A remark on this clone: The same CDR3 is also encoded by other DNA sequences in this sample. The chain combines TRBV5-1 with TRBJ2-5; TRBD1 matches 10 bases. The germline V gene has CDR1 SGHRS and CDR2 YFSETQ. This CDR3 contains 14 residues. V was pared by 3 bases and J by 5 bases, with 4 bases of the junction left unmatched. CDR3 coding DNA: TGCGCCAGCAGCTCCCAGACAGGGGGCGAGACCCAGTACTTC. Residues: CASSSQTGGETQYF.

The CDR3 sequence is CASSLNSGTGRILGETQYF. The CDR3 DNA reads as TGTGCCAGCAGTCTTAATTCCGGGACAGGGAGGATACTGGGAGAGACCCAGTACTTC. The chain employs TRBV7-9 and TRBJ2-5, with 9 bases aligning to TRBD1. The CDR3 has 19 amino acids. V gave up 6 bases and J gave up 4 bases; unmatched junction bases: 21. Germline-derived CDR1 and CDR2 are SEHNR and FQNEAQ (reference sequence).

The V and J genes are TRBV19 and TRBJ1-6; D is possibly TRBD1 (5 bases). This CDR3 has 15 amino acids. V shed 4 bases and J shed 8 bases, with 15 bases lying between them. Germline V gene data show CDR1 as LNHDA and CDR2 as SQIVND (reference sequence). This CDR3 reads CASSNLQGRDSPLHF. The CDR3 bases are TGTGCCAGTAGTAACCTCCAGGGCCGGGATTCACCCCTCCACTTT.

A single count supports this clone. The identical CDR3 is also encoded by other nucleotide sequences in the sample. The chain links TRBV12-3 or TRBV12-4 to TRBJ1-2; D is perhaps TRBD1 (5 bases). This CDR3 contains 13 residues. Trimming removed 5 bases from V and 2 bases from J, with 9 bases in between. The CDR3 reads CASSPTVNYGYTF. CDR3 DNA sequence: TGTGCCAGCAGTCCGACAGTGAACTATGGCTACACCTTC.

The chain carries TRBV5-1 and TRBJ2-3, with 7 bases identical to TRBD1. The junction had 1 base not matched to a gene; V was cut back by 2 bases and J by 4 bases. The CDR3 sequence is 13 residues long. CDR1 is SGHRS and CDR2 is YFSETQ in the germline V gene. CDR3 loop: CASSLQGSDTQYF. In DNA form, the CDR3 reads TGCGCCAGCAGCTTACAGGGGTCAGATACGCAGTATTTT.

The rearrangement uses TRBV30 and TRBJ2-2, with D perhaps TRBD2 (7 bases). The germline gives CDR1 GTSNPN, CDR2 SVGIG (reference sequence). Trimming removed 2 bases from V and 2 bases from J, with 21 bases in between. This CDR3 region has 18 residues. CDR3 sequence reads: CAWSPNRGAGSNTGELFF. The CDR3 bases are TGTGCCTGGAGTCCAAATCGGGGGGCGGGAAGTAACACCGGGGAGCTGTTTTTT.

The chain joins TRBV5-6 to TRBJ1-5; 8 bases are shared with TRBD1. The germline V gene has CDR1 SGHDT and CDR2 YYEEEE. The V and J ends lost 0 bases and 3 bases, in that order; junction bases with no gene match: 8. This CDR3 spans 17 amino acids. This CDR3 reads CASSLGPRDRLNQPQHF. CDR3 sequence (DNA): TGTGCCAGCAGCTTGGGACCCCGGGACAGGCTCAATCAGCCCCAGCATTTT.

The chain carries TRBV5-1 and TRBJ1-5; D is possibly TRBD1 (6 bases). The CDR3 length is 15 residues. The V end lost 0 bases, the J end lost 3 bases, and 10 bases lay between the germline ends. CDR1 is SGHRS, CDR2 YFSETQ, per germline. The CDR3, as DNA: TGCGCCAGCAGCTTGGGGGACACACCCAATCAGCCCCAGCATTTT. Translating gives CASSLGDTPNQPQHF.

This chain joins TRBV11-2 and TRBJ2-5; D may be TRBD2 (7 bases). CDR3 length: 16 residues. Germline V lookup: CDR1 SGHAT, CDR2 FQNNGV. Trimming stripped 3 bases from V and 2 bases from J, with 16 bases between. CDR3 sequence: CASSFRGATNQETQYF. As DNA, the CDR3 is TGTGCCAGCAGCTTTCGGGGGGCCACGAATCAAGAGACCCAGTACTTC.

This clone has just one count. J is TRBJ2-3 and V is TRBV5-6; TRBD2 agrees at 12 bases. V shed 4 bases, J shed 3 bases, and the junction held 9 bases outside the gene matches. The CDR3 consists of 17 residues. CDR1 and CDR2 from the germline V gene are SGHDT and YYEEEE. The DNA for the CDR3 is TGTGCCAGCAGCCTCTATACTAGCGGGGGGCCGACAGATACGCAGTATTTT. It specifies CASSLYTSGGPTDTQYF.

The CDR3 protein is CASSSQGAGGFSTDTQYF. The CDR3 DNA is TGTGCCAGCAGTTCCCAAGGGGCCGGGGGATTTAGCACAGATACGCAGTATTTT. V gene TRBV28 combines with J gene TRBJ2-3, with D perhaps TRBD2 (6 bases). Trimming shortened V by 4 bases and J by 0 bases, and 20 bases separated the two germline ends. Germline V gene sequence: CDR1 MDHEN, CDR2 SYDVKM. The CDR3 sequence is 18 residues long.

The chain uses TRBV18 and TRBJ1-2, with D maybe TRBD1 (6 bases). CDR3 length: 15 amino acids. Trimming took 4 bases from V and 4 from J, leaving 16 bases between them. Germline CDR1 KGHSH, CDR2 LQKENI. The CDR3 DNA sequence: TGTGCCAGCTCACGAAGCCAGGGGATGAGCTATGGCTACACCTTC. It translates to CASSRSQGMSYGYTF.

The chain joins TRBV24-1 to TRBJ2-1; 10 bases are a match to TRBD2. Per the germline V gene, CDR1 is KGHDR and CDR2 is SFDVKD. The CDR3 covers 15 residues. V was pared by 4 bases and J by 5 bases, with 4 bases of the junction left unmatched. This CDR3 reads CATSDPGTSDNEQFF. CDR3 in DNA: TGTGCCACCAGTGACCCCGGGACTAGCGACAATGAGCAGTTCTTC.